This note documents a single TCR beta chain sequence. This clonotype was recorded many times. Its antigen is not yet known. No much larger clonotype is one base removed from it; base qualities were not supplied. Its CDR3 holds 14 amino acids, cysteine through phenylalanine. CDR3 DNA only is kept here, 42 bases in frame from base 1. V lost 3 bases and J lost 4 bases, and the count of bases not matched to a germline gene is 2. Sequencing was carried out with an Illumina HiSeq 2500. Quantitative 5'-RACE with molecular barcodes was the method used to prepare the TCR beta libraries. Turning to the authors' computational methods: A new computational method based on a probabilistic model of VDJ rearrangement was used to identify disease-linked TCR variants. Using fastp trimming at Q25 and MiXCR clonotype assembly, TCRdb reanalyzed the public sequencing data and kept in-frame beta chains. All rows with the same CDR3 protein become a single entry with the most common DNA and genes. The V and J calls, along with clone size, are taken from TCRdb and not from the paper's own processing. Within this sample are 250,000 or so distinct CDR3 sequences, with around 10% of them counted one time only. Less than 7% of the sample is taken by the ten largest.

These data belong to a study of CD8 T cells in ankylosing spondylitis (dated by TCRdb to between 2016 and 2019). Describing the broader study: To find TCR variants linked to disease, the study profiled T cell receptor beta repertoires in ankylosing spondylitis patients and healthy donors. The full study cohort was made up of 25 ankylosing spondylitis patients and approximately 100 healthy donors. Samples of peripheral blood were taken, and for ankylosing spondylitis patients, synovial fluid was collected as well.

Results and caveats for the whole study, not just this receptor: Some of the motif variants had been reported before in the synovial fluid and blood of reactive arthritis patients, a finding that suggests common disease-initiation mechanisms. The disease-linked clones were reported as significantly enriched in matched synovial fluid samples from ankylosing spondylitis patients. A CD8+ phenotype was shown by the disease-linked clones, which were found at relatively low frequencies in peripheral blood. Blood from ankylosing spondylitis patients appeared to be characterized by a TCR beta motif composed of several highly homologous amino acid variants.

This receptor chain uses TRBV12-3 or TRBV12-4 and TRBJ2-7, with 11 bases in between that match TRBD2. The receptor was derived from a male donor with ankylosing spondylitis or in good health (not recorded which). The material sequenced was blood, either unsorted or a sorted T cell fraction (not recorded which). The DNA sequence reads TGTGCCAGCAGTTTTAGCGGGAGGGCATACGAGCAGTACTTC. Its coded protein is CASSFSGRAYEQYF.